This TCR beta chain was sequenced in a study of T cells in women clearing cervical HPV infection. Study in general: Case blood was drawn when the lesion was first found; control blood after infection became undetectable. For cases, blood was sampled a median approximately 150 days after lesion detection, interquartile range roughly 80 to 200 days. Whole-study results and caveats: TRBV6-7 relative abundance averaged roughly 0.1% in cases and under 0.2% in controls.

CDR3 length: 12 residues. Germline CDR1 and CDR2: ENHRY and SYGVKD. V gave up 6 bases and J gave up 5 bases, with 11 bases separating them. The method was immunoSEQ multiplex PCR; TCRdb's version includes in-frame clones alone and lacks a portion of them. The sample table sets out roughly 19,000 clones. On this clone: As yet, its antigen is unknown. The read gets to within 3 residues of the CDR3 end, and the germline J gene fills in the rest.

The sequencing input was blood buffy coat. The V call is TRBV10-3, the J call TRBJ2-7, with D uncertain. The TCR comes from a woman between 18 and 70 years old with a cervical HPV16 infection that either progressed to CIN3+ or cleared (not recorded which). CDR3 in amino acids: CAISDYGHEQYF. CDR3 bases read: TGTGCCATCAGCGATTATGGGCACGAG.